One and the same sample provided the 29 T cell receptor beta chains below, sequenced in a study of PD-1 blockade in classical Hodgkin lymphoma (TCRdb year 2020). The time point label here, explained by the study, means: cycle 4 day 1 (C4D1), after five to seven weeks of nivolumab. Relapse after autologous stem cell transplantation had occurred in all trial patients, and cohorts A, B and C were distinguished by prior brentuximab vedotin exposure. Library preparation used the immunoSEQ multiplex PCR assay. Not all clones reach the TCRdb copy of this immuneACCESS table, which keeps in-frame sequences only. Checked studies attribute under half of the gap to unresolved V genes and leave the rest unexplained. The sample yields 35,000 to 50,000 clones; 60% to 80% were counted once. About 2.7% of the sample is in the top ten clones. This sample comprised peripheral blood mononuclear cells (PBMCs), obtained before the fourth cycle of nivolumab. The receptors stem from a human donor with classical Hodgkin lymphoma.

The chain joins TRBV5-4 to TRBJ2-3; TRBD1 or TRBD2 may be the D gene (6 bases each). Deletions cut 1 base from V and 4 bases from J, with 13 bases between. Germline V CDR1 and CDR2: SGHNT, YYREEE (reference sequence). This CDR3 contains 15 residues. CDR3 sequence reads: CASSLMGGLADTQYF. The CDR3 DNA is TGTGCCAGCAGCTTGATGGGGGGCCTCGCAGATACGCAGTATTTT.

The genes are TRBV5-4 and TRBJ2-1, with TRBD1 as a possible D gene (6 bases). Germline V gives CDR1 SGHNT, CDR2 YYREEE (reference sequence). Trimming stripped 2 bases from V and 0 bases from J, with 9 bases between. The CDR3 has 15 residues. CDR3 nucleotide sequence: TGTGCCAGCAGCTTAGGGGGACCCTCCTACAATGAGCAGTTCTTC. It encodes CASSLGGPSYNEQFF. Complete variable domain (other parts from reference TRBV5-4 and TRBJ2-1): ETGVTQSPTHLIKTRGQQVTLRCSSQSGHNTVSWYQQALGQGPQFIFQYYREEENGRGNFPPRFSGLQFPNYSSELNVNALELDDSALYLCASSLGGPSYNEQFFGPGTRLTVL.

This clone was counted between two and nine times. V gene TRBV29-1 combines with J gene TRBJ1-1; D is perhaps TRBD1 (5 bases). The CDR3 totals 15 residues. Germline loops: CDR1 SQVTM, CDR2 ANQGSEA. V dropped 5 bases and J dropped 10 bases, with 26 bases sitting between them. CDR3 sequence reads: CSVRTGRIGVVLAFF. CDR3 nucleotide sequence: TGCAGCGTTCGAACGGGACGCATTGGGGTGGTTTTAGCTTTCTTT. Full variable domain (remainder filled in from reference TRBV29-1 and TRBJ1-1): SAVISQKPSRDICQRGTSLTIQCQVDSQVTMMFWYRQQPGQSLTLIATANQGSEATYESGFVIDKFPISRPNLTFSTLTVSNMSPEDSSIYLCSVRTGRIGVVLAFFGQGTRLTVV.

This clone occurred a few times. In DNA, the CDR3 is TGCGCCAGCAGTGAGGGGCGGGGGGACACCGGGGAGCTGTTTTTT. Encoded protein: CASSEGRGDTGELFF. This chain connects TRBV10-2 to TRBJ2-2; 8 bases map to TRBD2. The V gene end was trimmed by 2 bases and the J gene end by 3 bases; junction bases not matched to a gene: 2. The length of the CDR3 is 15 residues. Per the germline V gene, CDR1 is WSHSY and CDR2 is SAAADI.

This clone was observed once. The J gene is TRBJ2-5, the V gene TRBV7-9; tentative D call: TRBD1 (6 bases). Germline assignment: CDR1 SEHNR and CDR2 FQNEAQ (reference sequence). The CDR3 has 13 residues. Trimming shortened V by 5 bases and J by 7 bases, and 14 bases separated the two germline ends. The CDR3 is CASSPGQPGTQYF. CDR3 nucleotide sequence: TGTGCCAGCAGCCCCGGACAGCCCGGGACCCAGTACTTC.

V gene TRBV6-4 combines with J gene TRBJ1-6; 7 bases map to TRBD1. The CDR3 runs 13 residues. Germline-derived CDR1 and CDR2 are MRHNA and SNTAGT. V dropped 10 bases and J dropped 8; count of bases not matched to a gene: 8. Written as DNA, the CDR3 is TGTGCCAATTGTTCCAGGGGGTATTCACCCCTCCACTTT. Residues: CANCSRGYSPLHF.

This sequence joins TRBV6-5 and TRBJ2-1; unclear D gene. Per the germline V gene, CDR1 is MNHEY and CDR2 is SVGAGI. V gave up 0 bases and J gave up 8 bases, with 14 bases separating them. This CDR3 region has 15 residues. CDR3 nucleotides: TGTGCCAGCAGTTACTCACCGGACGACATTGATGAGCAGTTCTTC. Its translation: CASSYSPDDIDEQFF.

In this sample, this clone turned up a few times. This chain connects TRBV28 to TRBJ2-7, with 7 positions matching TRBD1. Germline V gene lookup returns CDR1 MDHEN and CDR2 SYDVKM. The V gene end was trimmed by 6 bases and the J gene end by 3 bases; junction bases not matched to a gene: 11. This CDR3 is 15 amino acids long. This chain's CDR3 is CASRFTGTANYEQYF. CDR3 bases: TGTGCCAGCAGGTTCACCGGGACAGCCAACTACGAGCAGTACTTC.

The rearrangement joins TRBV6-5 to TRBJ2-2, with D unresolved. The CDR3 contains 14 residues. V lost 0 bases and J lost 4, with 6 bases in between. Germline CDR1 MNHEY, CDR2 SVGAGI. The CDR3 here is CASSYSQITGELFF. CDR3 bases: TGTGCCAGCAGTTACTCTCAGATCACCGGGGAGCTGTTTTTT.

This clone has a single count. The V gene is TRBV2, the J gene TRBJ2-7; TRBD1 aligns across 11 bases. In germline, CDR1 is SNHLY, CDR2 FYNNEI. Trimming removed 9 bases from V and 4 bases from J; junction bases left unmatched: 8. There are 14 residues in the CDR3. The CDR3 nucleotides are TGTGCCAGATCGGGGACAGGGGGGTCGTACGAGCAGTACTTC. It specifies CARSGTGGSYEQYF. Full variable domain (rest looked up from reference TRBV2 and TRBJ2-7): EPEVTQTPSHQVTQMGQEVILRCVPISNHLYFYWYRQILGQKVEFLVSFYNNEISEKSEIFDDQFSVERPDGSNFTLKIRSTKLEDSAMYFCARSGTGGSYEQYFGPGTRLTVT.

As concerns this clone: Other DNA sequences in the same sample also yield this CDR3. The rearrangement uses TRBV4-1 and TRBJ2-1; D possibly uses TRBD1 or TRBD2 (5 bases each). The CDR3 extends over 16 amino acids. Germline CDR1 and CDR2: MGHRA and YSYEKL. Between the trimmed V and J ends, which lost 1 base and 6 bases, there was a span of 16 bases. CDR3 residues: CASSQVNGALGNEQFF. DNA of the CDR3: TGCGCCAGCAGCCAAGTGAACGGGGCTCTTGGCAATGAGCAGTTCTTC.

The chain has TRBV19 and TRBJ1-1, with 8 bases lining up with TRBD1. The CDR3 contains 14 residues. After removal of 3 bases from V and 1 base from J, the junction contained 1 base not matched to a gene. Germline-derived CDR1 and CDR2 are LNHDA and SQIVND (reference sequence). CDR3 coding DNA: TGTGCCAGTAGTATGGACAGGGAGAACACTGAAGCTTTCTTT. Translating it yields CASSMDRENTEAFF.

DNA for the CDR3: TGTGCCAGCAGCCTAGGGGAGCCCTTGACAGATACGCAGTATTTT. This sequence encodes CASSLGEPLTDTQYF. The chain uses TRBV11-2 and TRBJ2-3; D is possibly TRBD1 or TRBD2 (5 bases each). Trimming took off 5 bases at V and 3 bases at J, with 15 bases between the two ends. The CDR3 is 15 amino acids. The germline gives CDR1 SGHAT, CDR2 FQNNGV.

With respect to this clone: Compared with germline, one end of the junction differs, possibly owing to a read error. This chain links TRBV5-4 with TRBJ1-1; no clear D. Germline V lookup: CDR1 SGHNT, CDR2 YYREEE (reference sequence). This CDR3 comprises 13 residues. In DNA, the CDR3 is TGTGCCAACAGCTTGGAGCTAAACACTGAAGCTTTCTTT. Amino acids: CANSLELNTEAFF.

The gene calls are TRBV4-3 and TRBJ2-7, with D perhaps TRBD1 (5 bases). The germline CDR1 and CDR2 sequences are LGHNA and YSLEER. The CDR3 runs to 15 residues. Trimming stripped 6 bases from V and 4 bases from J, with 19 bases between. The CDR3 nucleotides are TGCGCCAGCAGTCTCTGGCAGGGTCGTATGTACGAGCAGTACTTC. It encodes CASSLWQGRMYEQYF.

The V gene is TRBV5-1, the J gene TRBJ1-4; no clear D gene. There are 15 residues in the CDR3. The germline V gene encodes CDR1 SGHRS and CDR2 YFSETQ. The germline V and J ends were trimmed by 3 bases and 0 bases, with 9 bases remaining between them. For the CDR3, the DNA is TGCGCCAGCAGCTCCCGGGCCCCAACTAATGAAAAACTGTTTTTT. It specifies CASSSRAPTNEKLFF.

The chain has TRBV7-2 and TRBJ2-5; 7 bases align to TRBD1. This CDR3 is built from 16 residues. Unmatched junction bases numbered 11, after V lost 5 bases and J lost 2 bases. CDR1 and CDR2 from the germline V gene are SGHTA and FQGNSA. CDR3 loop: CASSRGGGPKQETQYF. Here the CDR3 DNA reads TGTGCCAGCAGCCGAGGGGGCGGGCCTAAACAAGAGACCCAGTACTTC.

This CDR3 is CASSEGTGAEAFF. DNA for the CDR3: TGTGCCAGCAGTGAAGGGACGGGGGCCGAAGCTTTCTTT. The rearrangement links TRBV6-1 to TRBJ1-1, with D perhaps matching TRBD1 (6 bases). CDR1 is MNHNS, CDR2 SASEGT, per germline. There are 13 residues in the CDR3. V was clipped by 1 base and J by 8 bases, with 11 bases between them.

The genes are TRBV7-9 and TRBJ2-3; the match to TRBD1 covers 7 bases. The CDR3 loop spans 16 amino acids. After removal of 1 base from V and 0 bases from J, the junction contained 4 bases not matched to a gene. Germline V gene lookup returns CDR1 SEHNR and CDR2 FQNEAQ (reference sequence). The CDR3 sequence: CASSLGTGVSTDTQYF. CDR3 coding DNA: TGTGCCAGCAGCTTAGGGACAGGCGTGAGCACAGATACGCAGTATTTT.

This sequence joins TRBV2 and TRBJ2-7; TRBD1 aligns across 10 bases. Per germline, CDR1 SNHLY and CDR2 FYNNEI. CDR3 length: 15 amino acids. The V and J ends lost 5 bases and 5 bases, in that order; junction bases with no gene match: 9. The CDR3: CASSPAGTGVNEQYF. The CDR3 DNA follows: TGTGCCAGCAGTCCTGCCGGGACAGGGGTGAACGAGCAGTACTTC.

This clone was seen only once. This chain joins TRBV7-3 and TRBJ2-1, with D uncertain. The germline V gene encodes CDR1 SGHTA and CDR2 FQGTGA. The CDR3 contains 13 residues. Trimming left V 1 base short and J 7 bases short, with 8 bases between. CDR3: CASSLRGMNEQFF. DNA for the CDR3: TGTGCCAGCAGCTTAAGGGGTATGAATGAGCAGTTCTTC.

This chain links TRBV7-9 with TRBJ2-2, with 8 nucleotides matching TRBD2. V lost 5 bases, J lost 5 bases, and 10 bases stayed unmatched. The CDR3 loop spans 16 amino acids. The germline V gene has CDR1 SEHNR and CDR2 FQNEAQ (reference sequence). The CDR3 here is CASSPLAGIRTGELFF. CDR3 nucleotide sequence: TGTGCCAGCAGCCCGTTAGCGGGGATAAGAACCGGGGAGCTGTTTTTT.

The rearrangement uses TRBV27 and TRBJ1-1; the D gene is possibly TRBD1 (6 bases). V lost 10 bases to trimming and J lost 11 bases, with 20 bases between them. Germline CDR1 MNHEY, CDR2 SMNVEV (reference sequence). This CDR3 is built from 12 residues. CDR3 DNA sequence: TGTGCCAACCCACAGGGTGGGTGCTACGCTTTCTTT. Protein product: CANPQGGCYAFF.

The V gene is TRBV28, the J gene TRBJ2-7, with D unclear. Germline lookup yields CDR1 MDHEN and CDR2 SYDVKM. Between the trimmed V and J ends, which lost 6 bases and 5 bases, there was a span of 14 bases. CDR3 length: 13 amino acids. The CDR3 nucleotides are TGTGCCAGCAGGAGCGAATCGGGCCACGAGCAGTACTTC. Its protein product is CASRSESGHEQYF.

This clone was seen just once. The V and J genes are TRBV11-2 and TRBJ1-4; D ambiguous. The V end was cut by 2 bases, the J end by 6 bases, with 10 bases between. The CDR3 totals 14 residues. The germline V gene encodes CDR1 SGHAT and CDR2 FQNNGV. CDR3: CASSLFRSDEKLFF. DNA for the CDR3: TGTGCCAGCAGCTTATTTAGGTCTGATGAAAAACTGTTTTTT.

The chain combines TRBV7-3 with TRBJ1-6; D gene ambiguous. The CDR3 consists of 15 residues. Per the germline V gene, CDR1 is SGHTA and CDR2 is FQGTGA. The V end lost 5 bases, the J end lost 0 bases, and 8 bases lay between the germline ends. The CDR3 sequence is CASSQFSSYNSPLHF. The CDR3 DNA sequence: TGTGCCAGCAGCCAATTTAGCTCCTATAATTCACCCCTCCACTTT.

This chain uses TRBV4-1 with TRBJ2-7, with D perhaps matching TRBD1 or TRBD2 (5 bases each). V lost 1 base and J lost 5, with 18 bases in between. In germline, CDR1 is MGHRA, CDR2 YSYEKL. This CDR3 region has 16 residues. The CDR3 here is CASSQAGRGADNEQYF. Here the CDR3 DNA reads TGCGCCAGCAGCCAAGCGGGCCGGGGCGCGGACAACGAGCAGTACTTC.

The V and J genes are TRBV6-5 and TRBJ2-1; 12 nucleotides align to TRBD2. This CDR3 has 15 amino acids. After removal of 5 bases from V and 4 bases from J, the junction contained 3 bases not matched to a gene. From germline, CDR1 is MNHEY and CDR2 SVGAGI. The CDR3, as DNA: TGTGCCAGCAGTCCTGGACTAGCGGGGTACAATGAGCAGTTCTTC. It is translated as CASSPGLAGYNEQFF.

This sequence joins TRBV30 and TRBJ1-6, with a possible D match to TRBD1 (6 bases). The length of the CDR3 is 14 residues. Looked up from germline, CDR1 is GTSNPN and CDR2 is SVGIG (reference sequence). Trimming shortened V by 0 bases and J by 7 bases, and 10 bases separated the two germline ends. For the CDR3, the DNA is TGTGCCTGGAGTGTCGAGGGGGGCAATTCACCCCTCCACTTT. It encodes CAWSVEGGNSPLHF.